The clone carrying this TCR beta chain has at least ten counts. According to the study, TCR beta libraries were built with iRepertoire HTBI primers and CDR3-region Arm-PCR. One entry per CDR3 protein, called by TCRdb with MiXCR from the multiplex PCR reads. The profile shows about 320,000 distinct CDR3 sequences, about a sixth of them singletons. The CDR3 runs to 14 residues. V shed 5 bases, J shed 7 bases, and the junction held 7 bases outside the gene matches. The germline CDR1 and CDR2 sequences are DFQATT and SNEGSKA (reference sequence). This entry belongs to a study of regulatory T cells in long-lasting Graves disease. Time point meaning: newly diagnosed GD, antithyroid drugs for less than 3 months. There was RNA extracted from PBMCs, and the TCR library was made from it.

Sequences were derived from peripheral blood mononuclear cells (PBMCs), sampled at new diagnosis, from a patient treated with antithyroid drugs. The chain employs TRBV20-1 and TRBJ2-1; 11 nucleotides align to TRBD2. The origin of this receptor is a female donor with Graves disease. CDR3 nucleotide sequence: TGCAGTGCTCAACTAGCGGGAGAATGGAATGAGCAGTTCTTC. This encodes CSAQLAGEWNEQFF.